The text below deals with one T cell receptor beta chain. The sample originates from a study of blood T cells in healthy people across ages. Primers used in a second PCR of roughly 6 to 11 cycles were a sample-barcoded 5' primer and a J-beta primer mix. TCRdb processed the 5' RACE reads anew with MiXCR; each CDR3 protein has one entry. The sample includes 540,000 or so distinct CDR3 sequences, around 24% of them seen just once. Trimming left V 1 base short and J 3 bases short, with 10 bases between. The CDR3 covers 14 residues. Germline V lookup: CDR1 MDHEN, CDR2 SYDVKM. The same sample was also studied in work on T cells of mothers and their children.

The clonotype was recovered from a boy younger than 18 in good health. Sequenced sample: blood. The V gene is TRBV28, the J gene TRBJ2-7, with D perhaps matching TRBD2 (6 bases). CDR3 nucleotide sequence: TGTGCCAGCAGTTTATATAGCGGAAGCTACGAGCAGTACTTC. It codes for CASSLYSGSYEQYF.